These 5 T cell receptor beta chains were sequenced from one sample in a study of OX40 agonist ivuxolimab in advanced cancers. The table came from immunoSEQ multiplex PCR; TCRdb's copy has only in-frame clones and leaves some out. The table has under 80,000 clones, roughly 85% seen once. The material sequenced was CD4+ or CD8+ T cells sorted from blood, taken in a trial of the OX40 agonist ivuxolimab. The receptors derive from an adult with an advanced solid tumor such as melanoma, head and neck, liver or kidney cancer.

The CDR3 sequence is CASSSNRGGEQFF. The CDR3, as DNA: TGTGCCAGCAGCTCGAACAGGGGAGGGGAGCAGTTCTTC. The gene calls are TRBV7-2 and TRBJ2-1, with D perhaps TRBD1 or TRBD2 (7 bases each). The CDR3 extends over 13 amino acids. Germline CDR1 and CDR2: SGHTA and FQGNSA. The V and J ends lost 4 bases and 10 bases respectively, with 14 bases between them.

This rearrangement joins TRBV19 to TRBJ1-6; 7 positions match TRBD1. The CDR3 has 16 residues. CDR1 and CDR2 from the germline V gene are LNHDA and SQIVND (reference sequence). Losses at the gene ends were 5 bases for V and 7 bases for J; bases not matched to a gene: 11. As DNA, the CDR3 is TGTGCCAGTAGTCTTTTTGAGGGGGCGAAGAATTCACCCCTCCACTTT. Encoded protein: CASSLFEGAKNSPLHF.

DNA of the CDR3: TGTGCCAGCAGTTTTTTCTCACCCCGACAGGAAGAGGAATCCCAGCATTTT. The encoded protein is CASSFFSPRQEEESQHF. The V and J genes are TRBV28 and TRBJ1-5, with D perhaps TRBD1 (6 bases). Germline assignment: CDR1 MDHEN and CDR2 SYDVKM. V was cut by 3 bases and J by 11 bases, with 26 bases left in between. The CDR3 is 17 residues long. Together with reference TRBV28 and TRBJ1-5, the CDR3 gives the full variable domain: DVKVTQSSRYLVKRTGEKVFLECVQDMDHENMFWYRQDPGLGLRLIYFSYDVKMKEKGDIPEGYSVSREKKERFSLILESASTNQTSMYLCASSFFSPRQEEESQHFGDGTRLSIL.

The CDR3 sequence: CASSQELRDLQETQYF. The CDR3 DNA sequence: TGCGCCAGCAGCCAAGAATTACGGGACCTCCAAGAGACCCAGTACTTC. The chain joins TRBV4-1 to TRBJ2-5; the D gene could be TRBD1 or TRBD2 (5 bases each). V was cut by 0 bases and J by 1 base, with 12 bases left in between. The CDR3 extends over 16 amino acids. The germline CDR1 and CDR2 sequences are MGHRA and YSYEKL.

This chain uses TRBV5-4 with TRBJ1-3; 7 positions match TRBD1. The CDR3 has 15 residues. Looked up from germline, CDR1 is SGHNT and CDR2 is YYREEE (reference sequence). J gave up 4 bases and V 5 bases, and 9 bases lay outside the gene matches. The CDR3 DNA sequence: TGTGCCAGCAGTTCGGGACAGTCATCGGGAAACACCATATATTTT. Amino acids: CASSSGQSSGNTIYF.